The clone carrying this TCR beta chain was counted only a few times. Its antigen is currently unknown. Investigators prepared the TCR beta libraries by applying iRepertoire HTBI primers and Arm-PCR of CDR3 regions. TCRdb reprocessed the multiplex PCR reads via MiXCR and lists one record per CDR3 protein. This repertoire shows 350,000 to 500,000 distinct CDR3 sequences, 14% found once; its top ten account for roughly a sixth. The time point here: newly diagnosed GD, antithyroid drugs for less than 3 months. PBMC-derived RNA was used for the TCR library. These data belong to a study of regulatory T cells in long-lasting Graves disease. Study-level results: Clonotypes that were public and shared totalled fewer than 3,500 in persistent patients versus 850 to 1,000 in new patients.

The same data also went into a second study, on T cells in Graves' hyperthyroidism and ophthalmopathy. That paper states: The HTBI set primed first-round TCR CDR3 RT-PCR.

Specimen: peripheral blood mononuclear cells (PBMCs), collected at new diagnosis, from a patient treated with antithyroid drugs. The origin of this receptor is a woman aged 50 to 60 with Graves disease.

The CDR3 DNA reads as TGTGCCAGCAGCTTAGCCACTCGGGGGACTAGCGGGCGTTTGGGGCATGAGACCCAGTACTTC. As protein: CASSLATRGTSGRLGHETQYF. This chain joins TRBV7-6 and TRBJ2-5, with 12 bases aligning to TRBD2. The J segment lost 5 bases and the V segment lost 0 bases, leaving 19 bases of the junction unmatched. Germline values: CDR1 SGHVS, CDR2 FNYEAQ. The CDR3 is 21 residues long.